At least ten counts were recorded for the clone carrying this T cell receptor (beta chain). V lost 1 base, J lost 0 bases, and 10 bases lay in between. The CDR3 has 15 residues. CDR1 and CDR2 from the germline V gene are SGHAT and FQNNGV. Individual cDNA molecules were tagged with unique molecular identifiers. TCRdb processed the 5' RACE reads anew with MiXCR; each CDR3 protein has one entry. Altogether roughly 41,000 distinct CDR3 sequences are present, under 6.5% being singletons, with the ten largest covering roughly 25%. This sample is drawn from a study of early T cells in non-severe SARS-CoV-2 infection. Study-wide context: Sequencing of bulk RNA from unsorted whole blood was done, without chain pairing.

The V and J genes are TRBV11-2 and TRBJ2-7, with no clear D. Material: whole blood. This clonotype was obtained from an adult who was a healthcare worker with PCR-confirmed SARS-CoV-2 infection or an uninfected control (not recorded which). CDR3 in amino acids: CASSLGLTRSYEQYF. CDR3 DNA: TGTGCCAGCAGCTTAGGCCTTACCCGCTCCTACGAGCAGTACTTC.